What follows describes a single TCR beta chain. Antigen unknown. In the PCR, 60 Vbeta and 13 Jbeta primers were used. Using immunoSEQ multiplex PCR, the repertoire was profiled, and TCRdb retains in-frame clones only, with some absent. The table shows approximately 77,000 clones, with about 70% occurring only once. Looked up from germline, CDR1 is MNHNS and CDR2 is SASEGT. This CDR3 spans 13 amino acids. V lost 8 bases to trimming and J lost 1 base, with 10 bases between them. The data are from a study of cytomegalovirus exposure and HLA in healthy donors. Regarding the study as a whole: What was likely a sequencing artifact was a cluster of highly shared sequence variants.

This rearrangement joins TRBV6-1 to TRBJ2-3; a possible D gene is TRBD1 (6 bases). Material: PBMCs. This TCR was recovered from a male donor in good health and CMV-seropositive. CDR3 protein: CASWDKGTDTQYF. The CDR3 DNA reads as TGTGCCAGCTGGGACAAAGGCACAGATACGCAGTATTTT.